This is a list of T cell receptor beta chains from one sample in a study of blood T cell repertoires in COVID-19. Using immunoSEQ multiplex PCR, the repertoire was profiled, and TCRdb retains in-frame clones only, with some absent. The table records 210,000 or so clones, roughly 81% of them present only once. Sequencing used peripheral blood. The receptors shown here come from a woman in her 50s with active or convalescent COVID-19. Both conserved end residues are part of each CDR3. A D gene is named only where the DNA matches it firmly. Clone size is given for some rows only: seen once, a few or many times, or a class if the clone is expanded.

>TRBV29-1|once|-|TRBJ2-7
TGCAGCGTTGAAGGGGCGGCCCGGGGCGAGCAGTACTTC
CSVEGAARGEQYF
>TRBV5-6|-|-|TRBJ1-3
TGTGCCAGCAGCGTTTTCCGGTACTCTGGAAACACCATATATTTT
CASSVFRYSGNTIYF
>TRBV18|-|TRBD2|TRBJ2-4
TGTGCCAGCTCACCTCGGGACACGGGGGGGATTCAGTACTTC
CASSPRDTGGIQYF
>TRBV28|few|-|TRBJ2-7
TGTGCCAGCAGTTTAGGCTCTCTCTACGAGCAGTACTTC
CASSLGSLYEQYF
>TRBV19|-|TRBD2|TRBJ2-1
TGTGCCAGTAGACTAGCGGGGGGACGAAACCAGTTCTTC
CASRLAGGRNQFF
>TRBV4-2|-|-|TRBJ2-1
TGTGCCAGCAGCCAAGGACCTAGCGAAGGAGATGAGCAGTTCTTC
CASSQGPSEGDEQFF
>TRBV7-2|-|TRBD1|TRBJ1-3
TGTGCCAGCAGTAACAGGGGTCCCACTGGAAACACCATATATTTT
CASSNRGPTGNTIYF
>TRBV5-1|-|TRBD1|TRBJ2-2
TGCGCCAGCAGCTCGCAGGGGGCAACCGGGGAGCTGTTTTTT
CASSSQGATGELFF
>TRBV5-1|-|-|TRBJ1-6
TGCGCCAGCAGCCCACTAGGGCGGTACGATTCACCCCTCCACTTT
CASSPLGRYDSPLHF
>TRBV28|-|-|TRBJ2-2
TGTGCCAGCAGTTTATTACGGTCCGGGGAGCTGTTTTTT
CASSLLRSGELFF
>TRBV6-5|-|TRBD1|TRBJ1-1
TGTGCCAGCAGTACTCTCGGGACAGGGAACACTGAAGCTTTCTTT
CASSTLGTGNTEAFF
>TRBV10-2|few|-|TRBJ1-5
TGCGCCAGCAGTGAGGGGGCTCATCAGCCCCAGCATTTT
CASSEGAHQPQHF
>TRBV7-9|-|-|TRBJ2-7
TGTGCCAGCAGCTTCTCAGGCTCCGAGCAGTACTTC
CASSFSGSEQYF
>TRBV12-3/TRBV12-4|-|-|TRBJ1-2
TGTGCCAGCAGTTTAGGAGGGCGGTTGGGCTACACCTTC
CASSLGGRLGYTF
>TRBV7-9|-|-|TRBJ2-3
TGTGCCAGCAGCCTAAACAAACTAAGTAGCACAGATACGCAGTATTTT
CASSLNKLSSTDTQYF
>TRBV25-1|-|-|TRBJ1-2
TGTGCCAGCAGTGAAATCACGACAAGTCCCTACACCTTC
CASSEITTSPYTF
>TRBV18|-|-|TRBJ1-2
TGTGCCAGCTCACCAGCTGACAGGTCTAATGGCTACACCTTC
CASSPADRSNGYTF
>TRBV5-1|once|-|TRBJ1-3
TGCGCCAGCAAACTAAGTCCACAGGGAGTCTCTGGAAACACCATATATTTT
CASKLSPQGVSGNTIYF
>TRBV3-1/TRBV3-2|-|TRBD1|TRBJ1-3
TGTGCCATCGGGACAGCCTCTGGAAACACCATATATTTT
CAIGTASGNTIYF
>TRBV3-1/TRBV3-2|-|-|TRBJ1-2
TGTGCCAGCAGCCAAGATAGCAGGGGCGACTATGGCTACACCTTC
CASSQDSRGDYGYTF
>TRBV7-9|-|-|TRBJ2-2
TGTGCCAGCAGCCGGACCGGGACACTGAACACCGGGGAGCTGTTTTTT
CASSRTGTLNTGELFF
>TRBV6-1|-|-|TRBJ1-6
TGTGCCAGCAGTGAAGAGGAGGGTTCGGGGGATTCACCCCTCCACTTT
CASSEEEGSGDSPLHF
>TRBV6-6|-|-|TRBJ1-4
TGTGCCAGCAGTTACTCGGGACTGGGGAGGGATGAAAAACTGTTTTTT
CASSYSGLGRDEKLFF
>TRBV6-5|-|TRBD2|TRBJ2-1
TGTGCCAGCAGTTCTAGCGGGGGGGTCTCCTACAATGAGCAGTTCTTC
CASSSSGGVSYNEQFF
>TRBV5-1|-|TRBD1|TRBJ2-3
TGCGCCAGCAGCTTTTCGGGAACAGGGGCCACAGATACGCAGTATTTT
CASSFSGTGATDTQYF
>TRBV25-1|-|-|TRBJ1-3
TGTGCCAGCAGTGAGGGGGCAAGACCTCGAAACACCATATATTTT
CASSEGARPRNTIYF
>TRBV29-1|-|-|TRBJ1-2
TGCAGCTCCCTCACCGGGGGGTCAGGGGGCTACACCTTC
CSSLTGGSGGYTF
>TRBV7-9|-|TRBD1|TRBJ1-1
TGTGCCAGCACCCCCCGAGACAGGGGAGGTCGGGAAGCTTTCTTT
CASTPRDRGGREAFF